This T cell receptor beta chain comes out of a study of blood T cells in healthy people across ages. Notes on the study in general: Greater diversity and more naive CD4+ cells were seen in long-lived donors than in aged donors. Samples with more naive T cells showed higher observed beta diversity.

This clonotype was detected only a few times. Its antigen is unidentified. The use of a sample-barcoded 5' primer and a J-beta primer mix characterized a second PCR of about 7 to 12 cycles. All cDNA molecules were each tagged by a template-switch adaptor with 12 random nucleotides. Via MiXCR, TCRdb re-called the 5' RACE reads, giving one row per CDR3 protein. The table shows about 1 million distinct CDR3 sequences, with 45% occurring only once. The extraction recovered at least 5.5 micrograms of total RNA per sample. The CDR3 has 15 amino acids. V lost 0 bases and J 0 bases, leaving 3 bases between the germline ends. Per germline, CDR1 MGHDK and CDR2 SYGVNS.

The receptor's source is a woman aged 60-75 years in good health. J is TRBJ2-6 and V is TRBV25-1; no definite D call. Sequenced material: blood. CDR3 in amino acids: CASSEYASGANVLTF. CDR3 bases: TGTGCCAGCAGTGAATACGCCTCTGGGGCCAACGTCCTGACTTTC.